The next 4 T cell receptor beta chains were all read from a single sample in a study of control samples from healthy donors and cancer patients. Clones were sequenced by immunoSEQ multiplex PCR, and TCRdb holds only the in-frame ones, with some missing. The table lists about 100,000 clones, around 89% of them singletons. The specimen sequenced was blood. The receptors stem from a man aged 25-40 years in good health.

The chain joins TRBV19 to TRBJ1-1; no reliable D call. Trimming removed 4 bases from V and 3 bases from J, with 15 bases in between. CDR3 length equals 15 residues. Germline loops: CDR1 LNHDA, CDR2 SQIVND (reference sequence). The CDR3 loop is CASSTDPYGDTEAFF. CDR3 nucleotides: TGTGCCAGTAGTACCGACCCCTACGGGGACACTGAAGCTTTCTTT. Full variable domain (remainder filled in from reference TRBV19 and TRBJ1-1): DGGITQSPKYLFRKEGQNVTLSCEQNLNHDAMYWYRQDPGQGLRLIYYSQIVNDFQKGDIAEGYSVSREKKESFPLTVTSAQKNPTAFYLCASSTDPYGDTEAFFGQGTRLTVV.

DNA for the CDR3: TGTGCCAGCAGCCAATTAGCGGGACCTTACAATGAGCAGTTCTTC. Protein: CASSQLAGPYNEQFF. This rearrangement joins TRBV11-2 to TRBJ2-1; 8 bases agree with TRBD2. V was clipped by 5 bases and J by 4 bases; unmatched bases: 7. The germline gives CDR1 SGHAT, CDR2 FQNNGV. This CDR3 has 15 residues.

The gene calls are TRBV30 and TRBJ2-3; 8 nucleotides agree with TRBD1. The CDR3 covers 15 residues. Germline V gives CDR1 GTSNPN, CDR2 SVGIG (reference sequence). V lost 1 base to trimming and J lost 4 bases; unmatched junction nucleotides: 7. This chain's CDR3 is CAWSGQGMGPDTQYF. Here the CDR3 DNA reads TGTGCCTGGAGTGGACAGGGGATGGGGCCAGATACGCAGTATTTT.

Concerning this clone: A much larger clone is a single base away; this may be a read error. The chain recombines TRBV6-1 with TRBJ2-3, with 8 positions matching TRBD2. V dropped 3 bases and J dropped 4; count of bases not matched to a gene: 3. Germline loops: CDR1 MNHNS, CDR2 SASEGT. This CDR3 region has 14 residues. The CDR3 DNA sequence: TGTGCCAGCAGTGACGGACTAGCCTCAGATACGCAGTATTTT. It translates to CASSDGLASDTQYF.